Sequencing of this T cell receptor (beta chain) was carried out in a study of blood T cell repertoires in COVID-19. The method was immunoSEQ multiplex PCR; TCRdb's version includes in-frame clones alone and lacks a portion of them. Here the sample spans fewer than 80,000 clones, around 90% being singletons. Source material: peripheral blood. The TCR sequence derives from a man aged 50-59 years with acute or convalescent COVID-19.

CDR3 sequence (DNA): TGTGCCAGCAGCTTTTCAGGACTAGCGGGCAGTGAGCAGTTCTTC. Its protein is CASSFSGLAGSEQFF. The chain combines TRBV7-8 with TRBJ2-1; TRBD2 agrees at 11 bases. This CDR3 comprises 15 residues. Germline values: CDR1 SGHVS, CDR2 FQNEAQ. After removal of 3 bases from V and 9 bases from J, the junction contained 7 bases not matched to a gene.